A selection of T cell receptor beta chains follows, all from one sample in a study of T cells in Graves' hyperthyroidism and ophthalmopathy. TCRdb called the multiplex PCR reads again in MiXCR, with one record for every CDR3 protein. The sample contains about 520,000 distinct CDR3 sequences, approximately 25% of which appear only once. Material for sequencing was blood. Receptors originate from a woman aged 25 to 39 with Graves' ophthalmopathy. The CDR3 runs from the conserved cysteine through the conserved F or W. Fields, in order: CDR3 protein, CDR3 DNA, clone size, V gene, J gene, D gene. A D gene is named only where the DNA matches it firmly. Where a row states a size, it is once, few, many or the class of an expanded clone; other rows omit it.

CDR3 protein: CSARVRVGKNIQYF
CDR3 DNA: TGCAGTGCTAGAGTTAGGGTCGGCAAAAACATTCAGTACTTC
clone size: -
V gene: TRBV20-1
J gene: TRBJ2-4
D gene: -

CDR3 protein: CASSEGRNQPQHF
CDR3 DNA: TGTGCCAGTAGTGAGGGCAGAAATCAGCCCCAGCATTTT
clone size: many
V gene: TRBV2
J gene: TRBJ1-5
D gene: -

CDR3 protein: CATVDKANTEAFF
CDR3 DNA: TGTGCCACTGTCGACAAAGCTAACACTGAAGCTTTCTTT
clone size: -
V gene: TRBV12-3/TRBV12-4
J gene: TRBJ1-1
D gene: -

CDR3 protein: CASSARQGANGYTF
CDR3 DNA: TGTGCCAGCAGCGCCCGACAGGGGGCAAATGGCTACACCTTC
clone size: few
V gene: TRBV12-3/TRBV12-4
J gene: TRBJ1-2
D gene: TRBD1

CDR3 protein: CASSQDPPLGYEQYF
CDR3 DNA: TGCGCCAGCAGCCAAGACCCCCCTTTGGGCTACGAGCAGTACTTC
clone size: many
V gene: TRBV4-1
J gene: TRBJ2-7
D gene: -

CDR3 protein: CASSSSVFTEYTGELFF
CDR3 DNA: TGTGCCAGCAGCTCGTCGGTCTTTACGGAGTACACCGGGGAGCTGTTTTTT
clone size: many
V gene: TRBV5-4
J gene: TRBJ2-2
D gene: -

CDR3 protein: CASSGGSGRSPNYGYTF
CDR3 DNA: TGTGCCAGCAGCGGAGGGTCGGGTCGCTCTCCAAACTATGGCTACACCTTC
clone size: -
V gene: TRBV9
J gene: TRBJ1-2
D gene: -

CDR3 protein: CSARDPQNSYGYTF
CDR3 DNA: TGCAGTGCTAGAGACCCCCAGAACTCCTATGGCTACACCTTC
clone size: many
V gene: TRBV20-1
J gene: TRBJ1-2
D gene: -

CDR3 protein: CASSTLAGNTEAFF
CDR3 DNA: TGTGCCAGCAGCACACTGGCAGGAAACACTGAAGCTTTCTTT
clone size: -
V gene: TRBV7-6
J gene: TRBJ1-1
D gene: -

CDR3 protein: CASSQGEIYEQYF
CDR3 DNA: TGTGCCAGCAGCCAGGGGGAGATCTACGAGCAGTACTTC
clone size: many
V gene: TRBV6-2/TRBV6-3
J gene: TRBJ2-7
D gene: TRBD1

CDR3 protein: CATRNGQGNTEAFF
CDR3 DNA: TGTGCCACCAGAAACGGACAGGGAAACACTGAAGCTTTCTTT
clone size: many
V gene: TRBV24-1
J gene: TRBJ1-1
D gene: TRBD1

CDR3 protein: CASRVTGAQVPYEQYF
CDR3 DNA: TGTGCCAGCAGGGTGACAGGGGCCCAAGTTCCCTACGAGCAGTACTTC
clone size: many
V gene: TRBV2
J gene: TRBJ2-7
D gene: TRBD1

CDR3 protein: CSAGTRGRSNQPQHF
CDR3 DNA: TGCAGTGCTGGAACCAGGGGCCGGAGCAATCAGCCCCAGCATTTT
clone size: many
V gene: TRBV20-1
J gene: TRBJ1-5
D gene: -

CDR3 protein: CASSFLGQGAYEQYF
CDR3 DNA: TGTGCCAGCAGCTTTTTGGGACAGGGGGCTTACGAGCAGTACTTC
clone size: -
V gene: TRBV7-9
J gene: TRBJ2-7
D gene: TRBD1

CDR3 protein: CASSPNRDSQAYEQYF
CDR3 DNA: TGCGCCAGCAGCCCAAACCGGGACTCCCAGGCCTACGAGCAGTACTTC
clone size: many
V gene: TRBV4-1
J gene: TRBJ2-7
D gene: -

CDR3 protein: CASSVLTGGPEQYF
CDR3 DNA: TGTGCCAGCAGTGTCTTGACAGGGGGCCCCGAGCAGTACTTC
clone size: -
V gene: TRBV27
J gene: TRBJ2-7
D gene: TRBD1

CDR3 protein: CASSGTAEGNEQYF
CDR3 DNA: TGTGCCAGCAGCGGCACGGCTGAGGGTAACGAGCAGTACTTC
clone size: many
V gene: TRBV7-2
J gene: TRBJ2-7
D gene: -